This TCR beta chain came from a study of long-term antiretroviral therapy in people with HIV. Turning to the study itself: Collection dates of the earliest samples fall about a decade before the 2015 immediate-ART recommendation.

Sequencing relied on immunoSEQ assay v3.0, run at survey level. TCRdb keeps only in-frame clones here, not all; method: immunoSEQ multiplex PCR. This repertoire shows some 24,000 clones, approximately 83% found once; its top ten account for about 6%. With regard to this clone: Its antigen is undetermined.

General study findings and limits: Participants lacked recorded data on ART adherence, viral resistance or therapy changes. An increase in diversity followed ART, yet levels stayed below transplant donor controls. The ART regimens used between about 2004 and 2018 may be less effective than current ones.

The CDR3 contains 13 residues. V gave up 2 bases and J gave up 6 bases; unmatched junction bases: 4. Germline lookup yields CDR1 SGHAT and CDR2 FQDESV (reference sequence). The chain carries TRBV11-1 and TRBJ2-7, with 7 positions matching TRBD2. Source: unsorted PBMCs, taken 0.7 years before starting antiretroviral therapy. The sequence derives from a man aged 30 to 45 with HIV. This CDR3 is CASSLYSSGEQYF. Written as DNA, the CDR3 is TGTGCCAGCAGCTTATACTCTAGCGGCGAGCAGTACTTC.